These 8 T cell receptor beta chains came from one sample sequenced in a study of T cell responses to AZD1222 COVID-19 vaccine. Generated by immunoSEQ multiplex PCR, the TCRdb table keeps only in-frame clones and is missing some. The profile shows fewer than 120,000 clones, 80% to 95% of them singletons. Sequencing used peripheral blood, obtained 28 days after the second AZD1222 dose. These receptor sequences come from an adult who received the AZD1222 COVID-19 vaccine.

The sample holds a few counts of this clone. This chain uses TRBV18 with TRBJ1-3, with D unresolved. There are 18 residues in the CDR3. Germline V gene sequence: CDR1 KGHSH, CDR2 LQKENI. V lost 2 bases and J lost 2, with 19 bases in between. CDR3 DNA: TGTGCCAGCTCACCAGGGTACCTAACGGTCGGGCCTGGAAACACCATATATTTT. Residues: CASSPGYLTVGPGNTIYF.

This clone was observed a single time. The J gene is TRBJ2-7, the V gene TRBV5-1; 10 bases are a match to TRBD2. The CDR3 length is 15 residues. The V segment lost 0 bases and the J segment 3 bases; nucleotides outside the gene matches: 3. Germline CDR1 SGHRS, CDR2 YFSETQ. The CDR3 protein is CASSLEASGGYEQYF. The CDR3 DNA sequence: TGCGCCAGCAGCTTGGAGGCTAGCGGGGGCTACGAGCAGTACTTC.

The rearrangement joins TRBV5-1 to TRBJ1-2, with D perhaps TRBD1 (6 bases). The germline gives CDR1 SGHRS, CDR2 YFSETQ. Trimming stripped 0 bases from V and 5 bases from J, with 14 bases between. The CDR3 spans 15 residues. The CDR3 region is CASSLETGRVYGYTF. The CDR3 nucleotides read TGCGCCAGCAGCTTGGAAACAGGGAGAGTTTATGGCTACACCTTC.

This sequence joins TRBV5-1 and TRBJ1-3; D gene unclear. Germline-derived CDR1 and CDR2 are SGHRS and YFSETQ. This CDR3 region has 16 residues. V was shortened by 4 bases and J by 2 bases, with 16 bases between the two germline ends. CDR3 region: CASSPDIETAGNTIYF. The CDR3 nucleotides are TGCGCCAGCAGCCCTGACATCGAGACGGCTGGAAACACCATATATTTT.

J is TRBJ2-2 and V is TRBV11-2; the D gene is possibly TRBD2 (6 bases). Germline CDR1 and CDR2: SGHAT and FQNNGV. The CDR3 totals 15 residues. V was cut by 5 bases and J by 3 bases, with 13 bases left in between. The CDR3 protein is CASSPYGLHTGELFF. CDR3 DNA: TGTGCCAGCAGCCCCTACGGACTACACACCGGGGAGCTGTTTTTT.

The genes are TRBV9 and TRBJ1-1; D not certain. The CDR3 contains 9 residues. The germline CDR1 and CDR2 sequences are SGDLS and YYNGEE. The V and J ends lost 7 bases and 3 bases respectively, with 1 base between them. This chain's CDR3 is CASYTEAFF. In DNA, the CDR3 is TGTGCCAGCTACACTGAAGCTTTCTTT.

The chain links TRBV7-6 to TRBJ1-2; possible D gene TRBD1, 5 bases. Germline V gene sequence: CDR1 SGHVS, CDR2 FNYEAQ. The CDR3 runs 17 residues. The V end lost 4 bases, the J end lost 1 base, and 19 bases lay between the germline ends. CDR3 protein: CASSSPGGGGDNYGYTF. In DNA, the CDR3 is TGTGCCAGCAGCTCCCCAGGTGGCGGGGGGGATAACTATGGCTACACCTTC.

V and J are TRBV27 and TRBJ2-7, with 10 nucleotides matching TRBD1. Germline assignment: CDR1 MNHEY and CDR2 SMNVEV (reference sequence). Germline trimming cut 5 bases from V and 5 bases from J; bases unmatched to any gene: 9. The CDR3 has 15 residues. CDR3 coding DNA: TGTGCCAGCAGTCGCCTCCGGGACAGGGGCCACGAGCAGTACTTC. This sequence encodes CASSRLRDRGHEQYF.